The next 18 T cell receptor beta chains were all read from a single sample in a study of blood T cell repertoires in COVID-19. Clones were sequenced by immunoSEQ multiplex PCR, and TCRdb holds only the in-frame ones, with some missing. The table has around 19,000 clones, around 90% seen once; the top ten hold 6%. Source material: peripheral blood. These receptors were obtained from a human donor in a cohort sampled during active COVID-19.

The chain joins TRBV19 to TRBJ2-1, with 10 positions matching TRBD2. Germline V gives CDR1 LNHDA, CDR2 SQIVND (reference sequence). The J segment lost 8 bases and the V segment lost 5 bases, leaving 18 bases of the junction unmatched. The CDR3 has 18 residues. Here the CDR3 reads CASSGLVGPSGSFDEQFF. DNA of the CDR3: TGTGCCAGTAGTGGACTGGTTGGGCCTAGCGGGAGTTTCGATGAGCAGTTCTTC. The whole variable domain, remainder taken from reference TRBV19 and TRBJ2-1, is DGGITQSPKYLFRKEGQNVTLSCEQNLNHDAMYWYRQDPGQGLRLIYYSQIVNDFQKGDIAEGYSVSREKKESFPLTVTSAQKNPTAFYLCASSGLVGPSGSFDEQFFGPGTRLTVL.

This chain links TRBV30 with TRBJ1-2, with 7 positions matching TRBD1. Germline CDR1 GTSNPN, CDR2 SVGIG (reference sequence). CDR3 length equals 13 residues. V dropped 3 bases and J dropped 13; count of bases not matched to a gene: 14. CDR3 protein: CAWRPTDRPRFTF. The CDR3 coding sequence is TGTGCCTGGAGGCCAACGGACAGGCCCCGCTTCACCTTC.

This chain connects TRBV5-1 to TRBJ1-1; no firm D call. Looked up from germline, CDR1 is SGHRS and CDR2 is YFSETQ. CDR3 size: 14 residues. Trimming shortened V by 0 bases and J by 1 base, and 7 bases separated the two germline ends. The CDR3 sequence is CASSLAAGNTEAFF. CDR3 nucleotides: TGCGCCAGCAGCTTGGCGGCGGGGAACACTGAAGCTTTCTTT.

The chain is built from TRBV27 and TRBJ2-1, with D unresolved. The V end lost 3 bases, the J end lost 2 bases, and 5 bases lay between the germline ends. This CDR3 has 13 amino acids. Germline-derived CDR1 and CDR2 are MNHEY and SMNVEV (reference sequence). CDR3 region: CASSFSPYNEQFF. CDR3 DNA sequence: TGTGCCAGCAGTTTCTCCCCCTACAATGAGCAGTTCTTC.

The count of this clone is one. This sequence joins TRBV9 and TRBJ1-4; D is undetermined. The CDR3 is 14 residues long. Trimming stripped 0 bases from V and 4 bases from J, with 7 bases between. CDR1 is SGDLS and CDR2 is YYNGEE in the germline V gene. Here the CDR3 reads CASSVEHRNEKLFF. The CDR3 DNA is TGTGCCAGCAGCGTAGAACACCGTAATGAAAAACTGTTTTTT.

CDR3 coding DNA: TGCGCCAGCAGCTTGGCCCCACAGGGTGGATCCTACGAGCAGTACTTC. Its protein product is CASSLAPQGGSYEQYF. The genes are TRBV5-1 and TRBJ2-7, with D possibly TRBD1 on 6 matching bases. There are 16 residues in the CDR3. The germline V gene encodes CDR1 SGHRS and CDR2 YFSETQ. Trimming removed 0 bases at V and 1 base at J, with 14 bases between.

The chain joins TRBV5-1 to TRBJ2-7; tentative D call: TRBD2 (5 bases). The CDR3 is 12 residues long. V gave up 3 bases and J gave up 3 bases, with 7 bases separating them. CDR1 and CDR2 from the germline V gene are SGHRS and YFSETQ. CDR3 DNA: TGCGCCAGCAGCTCCGGGGACTACGAGCAGTACTTC. Translating gives CASSSGDYEQYF.

This clone was seen just once. The chain joins TRBV4-1 to TRBJ2-5; TRBD2 matches 7 bases. The CDR3 spans 17 residues. Germline-derived CDR1 and CDR2 are MGHRA and YSYEKL. The ends lost 2 bases at V and 5 bases at J; junction bases unmatched: 14. CDR3 protein: CASSQQSASGRMETQYF. In DNA, the CDR3 is TGCGCCAGCAGCCAACAAAGTGCTAGCGGTAGAATGGAGACCCAGTACTTC.

V and J are TRBV5-1 and TRBJ2-1; TRBD2 might be the D (6 bases). Per the germline V gene, CDR1 is SGHRS and CDR2 is YFSETQ. V was clipped by 4 bases and J by 9 bases, with 20 bases between them. The CDR3 has 15 residues. CDR3 sequence (DNA): TGCGCCAGCAGCCCGGAGGGTGGAAGAACCTTTGAGCAGTTCTTC. It specifies CASSPEGGRTFEQFF.

The chain combines TRBV2 with TRBJ1-3; 10 nucleotides match TRBD1. From germline, CDR1 is SNHLY and CDR2 FYNNEI. Germline trimming cut 3 bases from V and 4 bases from J; bases unmatched to any gene: 6. CDR3 length: 16 amino acids. CDR3 DNA sequence: TGTGCCAGCAGTGAGAGACAGGGGGCCATGGGAAACACCATATATTTT. As protein: CASSERQGAMGNTIYF.

The chain employs TRBV27 and TRBJ2-1; D may be TRBD1 (5 bases). The ends were cut back, 3 bases at V and 7 bases at J, with 10 bases in the middle. This CDR3 has 13 residues. CDR1 is MNHEY, CDR2 SMNVEV, per germline (reference sequence). The CDR3 bases are TGTGCCAGCAGTTTTTCAGGGTCGAATGAGCAGTTCTTC. This sequence encodes CASSFSGSNEQFF.

The V gene is TRBV18, the J gene TRBJ1-1; possibly TRBD1 for D (6 bases). This CDR3 spans 14 amino acids. CDR1 and CDR2 from the germline V gene are KGHSH and LQKENI. V was clipped by 6 bases and J by 3 bases, with 14 bases between them. In nucleotides, the CDR3 is TGTGCCAGCTCCTCACAGGGTGGGGACACTGAAGCTTTCTTT. Translating it yields CASSSQGGDTEAFF. The variable domain in full, with the rest retrieved from reference TRBV18 and TRBJ1-1, is NAGVMQNPRHLVRRRGQEARLRCSPMKGHSHVYWYRQLPEEGLKFMVYLQKENIIDESGMPKERFSAEFPKEGPSILRIQQVVRGDSAAYFCASSSQGGDTEAFFGQGTRLTVV.

This clone has more than one count but fewer than ten. The chain couples TRBV4-1 to TRBJ2-1, with 10 bases lining up with TRBD2. The CDR3 runs to 16 residues. J lost 12 bases, V lost 2 bases, and 13 bases had no gene match. Germline loops: CDR1 MGHRA, CDR2 YSYEKL. This CDR3 is CASSQRPGLAWDGQFF. CDR3 DNA: TGCGCCAGCAGCCAACGACCGGGACTAGCGTGGGATGGGCAGTTCTTC.

This rearrangement joins TRBV28 to TRBJ1-6; D is unresolved. Germline lookup yields CDR1 MDHEN and CDR2 SYDVKM. V was shortened by 6 bases and J by 3 bases, with 9 bases between the two germline ends. The CDR3 consists of 14 residues. DNA of the CDR3: TGTGCCAGCAGATCTCTAGTCTATAATTCACCCCTCCACTTT. Encoded protein: CASRSLVYNSPLHF.

The chain is built from TRBV9 and TRBJ2-7, with 8 bases fitting TRBD2. The germline V gene has CDR1 SGDLS and CDR2 YYNGEE. With V trimmed by 0 bases and J by 3 bases, 2 bases remained unmatched. This CDR3 is 14 amino acids long. This chain's CDR3 is CASSVDSGSYEQYF. The CDR3 bases are TGTGCCAGCAGCGTAGACAGCGGGAGCTACGAGCAGTACTTC.

The J gene is TRBJ2-1, the V gene TRBV7-3; 8 nucleotides line up with TRBD2. J lost 8 bases, V lost 4 bases, and 10 bases had no gene match. The length of the CDR3 is 15 residues. CDR1 SGHTA and CDR2 FQGTGA come from the germline V gene. The chain's CDR3 is CASSWGTRGGDEQFF. DNA of the CDR3: TGTGCCAGCAGCTGGGGGACTAGGGGAGGGGATGAGCAGTTCTTC. The full variable domain, its missing parts supplied by reference TRBV7-3 and TRBJ2-1, is GAGVSQTPSNKVTEKGKYVELRCDPISGHTALYWYRQSLGQGPEFLIYFQGTGAADDSGLPNDRFFAVRPEGSVSTLKIQRTERGDSAVYLCASSWGTRGGDEQFFGPGTRLTVL.

CDR3 amino acids: CASSPDRGARSPLHF. CDR3 nucleotides: TGTGCCAGCAGCCCAGACAGGGGGGCCCGTTCACCCCTCCACTTT. The gene calls are TRBV7-9 and TRBJ1-6; 9 bases match TRBD1. Trimming at V came to 5 bases and at J to 9 bases, leaving 8 bases not matched to a gene. The length of the CDR3 is 15 residues. Per germline, CDR1 SEHNR and CDR2 FQNEAQ (reference sequence).

The V and J genes are TRBV3-1 (or the pseudogene TRBV3-2) and TRBJ1-1; tentatively, D is TRBD1 (6 bases). Deletions cut 3 bases from V and 3 bases from J, with 14 bases between. From germline, CDR1 is LGHDT and CDR2 YNNKEL (reference sequence). The CDR3 extends over 15 amino acids. CDR3 sequence reads: CASSQGTGRDTEAFF. The CDR3 DNA reads as TGTGCCAGCAGCCAGGGAACAGGGAGAGACACTGAAGCTTTCTTT.